Each of the 3 T cell receptor beta chains below was sequenced from the same sample in a study of PD-1 blockade in classical Hodgkin lymphoma (TCRdb year 2020). To prepare the library, the immunoSEQ multiplex PCR assay was applied. TCRdb provides this immuneACCESS table in a form limited to in-frame rearrangements. Some clones are lacking; in checked studies, under half of them reflect an unresolved V gene, and why the rest are absent is not known. This sample comprises about 94,000 clones, about 88% of them detected only once. Jointly, the top ten make up approximately 11% of the sample. In light of the paper, this sample's time point label describes: cycle 2 day 1 (C2D1) of nivolumab. Relapse after autologous stem cell transplantation had occurred in all trial patients, and cohorts A, B and C were distinguished by prior brentuximab vedotin exposure. Sequenced here: peripheral blood mononuclear cells (PBMCs), sampled before the second cycle of nivolumab. The receptors were gathered from a human donor with classical Hodgkin lymphoma.

By proportion, this clone is medium-sized. The rearrangement joins TRBV14 to TRBJ2-7; the D is unclear. This CDR3 comprises 16 residues. V gave up 1 base and J gave up 0 bases, with 13 bases separating them. Looked up from germline, CDR1 is SGHDN and CDR2 is FVKESK. Here the CDR3 reads CASSQGVSTASYEQYF. Here the CDR3 DNA reads TGTGCCAGCAGCCAAGGGGTCTCGACCGCCTCCTACGAGCAGTACTTC.

The gene calls are TRBV5-6 and TRBJ2-1; perhaps TRBD2 as D (6 bases). Germline assignment: CDR1 SGHDT and CDR2 YYEEEE. Trimming shortened V by 2 bases and J by 4 bases, and 19 bases separated the two germline ends. The CDR3 loop spans 17 amino acids. This CDR3 is CASSFEPGLGGYNEQFF. In DNA form, the CDR3 reads TGTGCCAGCAGCTTCGAACCCGGCCTAGGAGGGTACAATGAGCAGTTCTTC.

The chain joins TRBV19 to TRBJ2-3; D is possibly TRBD1 (5 bases). The ends were cut back, 2 bases at V and 4 bases at J, with 7 bases in the middle. In germline, CDR1 is LNHDA, CDR2 SQIVND (reference sequence). The CDR3 consists of 13 residues. For the CDR3, the DNA is TGTGCCAGTAGTATACAGGGCCCAGATACGCAGTATTTT. This codes for CASSIQGPDTQYF. Drawing the rest from reference TRBV19 and TRBJ2-3, the complete variable domain is DGGITQSPKYLFRKEGQNVTLSCEQNLNHDAMYWYRQDPGQGLRLIYYSQIVNDFQKGDIAEGYSVSREKKESFPLTVTSAQKNPTAFYLCASSIQGPDTQYFGPGTRLTVL.